This record covers a single T cell receptor beta chain. The antigen remains undetermined. Sample-barcoded 5' priming and a J-beta primer mix drove a second PCR of about 6 to 11 cycles. TCRdb re-derived calls from the 5' RACE reads in MiXCR, one entry per CDR3 protein. The sample carries fewer than 750,000 distinct CDR3 sequences, under 55% recorded once. The sample is drawn from a study of blood T cells in healthy people across ages. Study-level findings and limits: Using unsorted PBMCs precluded a conclusive naive versus antigen-experienced comparison.

Germline assignment: CDR1 SEHNR and CDR2 FQNEAQ (reference sequence). With 3 bases removed from V and 4 bases from J, the gap between germline ends came to 13 bases. The CDR3 covers 15 residues. The receptor's source is an elderly man in good health. The chain couples TRBV7-9 to TRBJ2-1; D is perhaps TRBD2 (6 bases). The sequenced material came from blood. This CDR3 is CASSFGGNIYNEQFF. CDR3 coding DNA: TGTGCCAGCAGCTTCGGGGGAAACATTTACAATGAGCAGTTCTTC. Drawing the rest from reference TRBV7-9 and TRBJ2-1, the complete variable domain is DTGVSQNPRHKITKRGQNVTFRCDPISEHNRLYWYRQTLGQGPEFLTYFQNEAQLEKSRLLSDRFSAERPKGSFSTLEIQRTEQGDSAMYLCASSFGGNIYNEQFFGPGTRLTVL.